This is a list of T cell receptor beta chains from one sample in a study of blood T cells in healthy people across ages. Each CDR3 protein is one row after TCRdb ran MiXCR on the 5' RACE reads. The sample lists 750,000 to 950,000 distinct CDR3 sequences, roughly 50% occurring once. Sequencing used blood. These receptors originate from a man aged 80 or over in good health. The CDR3 runs from the conserved cysteine through the conserved F or W. D genes are given only for firm matches. The size field is filled for only some rows; it gives once, few, many or a size class.

TGCAGTGCCCTGTGGGGGACCAGCCCCTCCGAGCAGTACTTC,CSALWGTSPSEQYF,-,TRBV20-1,TRBJ2-7,-
TGTGCCAGCAAGGGGGACAGGCTAACCCCCATGAACACTGAAGCTTTCTTT,CASKGDRLTPMNTEAFF,TRBD1,TRBV6-1,TRBJ1-1,-
TGTGCCAGCAGTCCAAGACTAGCGGGAGAGGCAGATACGCAGTATTTT,CASSPRLAGEADTQYF,TRBD2,TRBV12-3/TRBV12-4,TRBJ2-3,-
TGCGCCAGCAGCTTGGGAGGGGCAGACAATGAGCAGTTCTTC,CASSLGGADNEQFF,-,TRBV5-1,TRBJ2-1,-
TGTGCCAGCAGCGGCAATGAGCAGTTCTTC,CASSGNEQFF,-,TRBV9,TRBJ2-1,many
TGTGCCAGCTCACCTTTACCGGGACAGGGGTCGGATGGCTACACCTTC,CASSPLPGQGSDGYTF,TRBD1,TRBV18,TRBJ1-2,-
TGTGCCAGCAGCTTAATTAGAGATTATGGCTACACCTTC,CASSLIRDYGYTF,-,TRBV11-2,TRBJ1-2,-
TGTGCCAGCAGTGAATTCCCCACCGGGACCTTGGGCACAGATACGCAGTATTTT,CASSEFPTGTLGTDTQYF,-,TRBV2,TRBJ2-3,-
TGTGCCACCAGTGCTGGCTACGAGCAGTACTTC,CATSAGYEQYF,-,TRBV24-1,TRBJ2-7,few
TGTGCCAGACGTACCCTGACAACCCGCTCCTACGAGCAGTACTTC,CARRTLTTRSYEQYF,-,TRBV13,TRBJ2-7,-
TGTGCCAGCAGGCCGGGACAGGGTTATGAAAAACTGTTTTTT,CASRPGQGYEKLFF,TRBD1,TRBV2,TRBJ1-4,-
TGTGCCAGCAGCCAAGTGGGGCCACAAGAGACCCAGTACTTC,CASSQVGPQETQYF,-,TRBV4-2,TRBJ2-5,-
TGTGCCACCGCTCCCATGAACACTGAAGCTTTCTTT,CATAPMNTEAFF,-,TRBV28,TRBJ1-1,-
TGCGCCAGCAGCTTGGGAGGGTCTGAATCACCCCTCCACTTT,CASSLGGSESPLHF,-,TRBV5-1,TRBJ1-6,-
TGTGCCATCAGTGAAGGGACAGGGAACTATGGCTACACCTTC,CAISEGTGNYGYTF,TRBD1,TRBV10-3,TRBJ1-2,-
TGTGCCAGCAGTGTTCGGGAGGGCCAGGCCAGATACGCGTATTTT,CASSVREGQARYAYF,TRBD2,TRBV6-5,TRBJ2-3,-
TGTGCCAGCAGCCAAGATTCCGCGACTAGCGGAAAAGAGACCCAGTACTTC,CASSQDSATSGKETQYF,TRBD2,TRBV4-2,TRBJ2-5,few
TGCAGTGCTATGGCCAGGGACAGGAGTACCTACGAGCAGTACTTC,CSAMARDRSTYEQYF,TRBD1,TRBV20-1,TRBJ2-7,few
TGCGCCAGCAGCTTGGGATTAGCTCAGGAGCAGTACTTC,CASSLGLAQEQYF,-,TRBV5-1,TRBJ2-7,-
TGTGCCAGCAGTAAAAGGCAGGAGACCCAGTACTTC,CASSKRQETQYF,-,TRBV6-5,TRBJ2-5,-
TGTGCCAGCAGCCGACAGGTGAATCAGCCCCAGCATTTT,CASSRQVNQPQHF,-,TRBV6-5,TRBJ1-5,-
TGCAGTGCTAGAGAGCCGGCTAGCGGGAGCACAGATACGCAGTATTTT,CSAREPASGSTDTQYF,TRBD2,TRBV20-1,TRBJ2-3,-
TGTGCCAGCAGTTTTGTGGGCTGGGCAGATACGCAGTATTTT,CASSFVGWADTQYF,-,TRBV28,TRBJ2-3,-
TGTGCCAGCACCCTGGGGATAGGGACAGTCAGTTTAGCCAAAAACATTCAGTACTTC,CASTLGIGTVSLAKNIQYF,TRBD1,TRBV12-3/TRBV12-4,TRBJ2-4,few
TGTGCCAGGGGGACAGGAACCTACAATGAGCAGTTCTTC,CARGTGTYNEQFF,TRBD1,TRBV2,TRBJ2-1,-
TGTGCCAGCAGTTACTCGAAAGGATGTGGCTACACCTTC,CASSYSKGCGYTF,-,TRBV6-2/TRBV6-3,TRBJ1-2,-
TGTGCCAGCAGTGCCAGGGGGCTAGGGTCACCCCTCCACTTT,CASSARGLGSPLHF,TRBD1,TRBV2,TRBJ1-6,-
TGTGCCACCAGTGATTTGAAGACAAGCCCCGATGCAGATACGCAGTATTTT,CATSDLKTSPDADTQYF,-,TRBV24-1,TRBJ2-3,-
TGTGCCACCAGCAGCGGATTCGACAGCAGCACAGATACGCAGTATTTT,CATSSGFDSSTDTQYF,-,TRBV15,TRBJ2-3,-
TGTGCCAGCAGCCTTCTTTCTAGCGGGAGGGCAGATACGCAGTATTTT,CASSLLSSGRADTQYF,TRBD2,TRBV7-2,TRBJ2-3,many
TGTGCCAGCAGTTTCCCCGGGTGGGGGGATACGCAGTATTTT,CASSFPGWGDTQYF,-,TRBV6-5,TRBJ2-3,-
TGCAGCGTTGACCTGAATAATGAAAAACTGTTTTTT,CSVDLNNEKLFF,-,TRBV29-1,TRBJ1-4,-
TGCAGTGCTGAGGGACAGGTCTTCAAAAACATTCAGTACTTC,CSAEGQVFKNIQYF,TRBD1,TRBV20-1,TRBJ2-4,-
TGTGCCAGCTCACCGGGACAGGCCACCTACGAGCAGTACTTC,CASSPGQATYEQYF,TRBD1,TRBV18,TRBJ2-7,-
TGCAGTGCTAGCCGGGACAGGGGGCGAAGGGTGCAGTACTTC,CSASRDRGRRVQYF,TRBD1,TRBV20-1,TRBJ2-7,-
TGTGCCAGCAGGAACCGGGACGGGCAAGAGACCCAGTACTTC,CASRNRDGQETQYF,-,TRBV6-2/TRBV6-3,TRBJ2-5,-
TGTGCCAGCAGCTTAGCGAACTTTGGAAATGAGCAGTTCTTC,CASSLANFGNEQFF,-,TRBV7-9,TRBJ2-1,-
TGTGCCAGCAGCGAGATACGGGCTGGGGCCAACGTCCTGACTTTC,CASSEIRAGANVLTF,-,TRBV6-1,TRBJ2-6,few
TGCAGTGCTGGGCTAGCGGAGACCCAGTACTTC,CSAGLAETQYF,-,TRBV20-1,TRBJ2-5,few
TGCAGTGCTAGAGCGGCAGCGGGAGGGCCGGGGGAGACCCAGTACTTC,CSARAAAGGPGETQYF,TRBD2,TRBV20-1,TRBJ2-5,-
TGCGCCAGCAGCTTGGTTACAGGGGGAAACTACGAGCAGTACTTC,CASSLVTGGNYEQYF,TRBD1,TRBV5-1,TRBJ2-7,-
TGCGCCAGCAGCTTGGGGATCGACAGGGGGATCTATGGCTACACCTTC,CASSLGIDRGIYGYTF,TRBD1,TRBV5-1,TRBJ1-2,-
TGTGCCAGCGGTTACTCGGAGGAGACGCAGTATTTT,CASGYSEETQYF,-,TRBV6-2/TRBV6-3,TRBJ2-3,-
TGCAGCGTGGAAGCCGGGACTAGCGGTGGGCGGGCAGATACGCAGTATTTT,CSVEAGTSGGRADTQYF,TRBD2,TRBV29-1,TRBJ2-3,-
TGTGCCAGCAGCCGGAACGGGGGCCAGGGGAACGAGCAGTACTTC,CASSRNGGQGNEQYF,-,TRBV7-2,TRBJ2-7,once
TGTGCCATCAAGTCCTCTCCGACAGGGGCTTCCACAGATACGCAGTATTTT,CAIKSSPTGASTDTQYF,TRBD1,TRBV10-3,TRBJ2-3,-
TGTGCCAGCAGAATGACCTACGAGCAGTACTTC,CASRMTYEQYF,-,TRBV6-1,TRBJ2-7,-
TGCAGTGCTAGCGGTAGCGGGAGCACAGATACGCAGTATTTT,CSASGSGSTDTQYF,TRBD2,TRBV20-1,TRBJ2-3,-
TGCGCCAGCAGAAAGGACAGCACGGGGGGTGAGCAGTTCTTC,CASRKDSTGGEQFF,-,TRBV10-1,TRBJ2-1,-